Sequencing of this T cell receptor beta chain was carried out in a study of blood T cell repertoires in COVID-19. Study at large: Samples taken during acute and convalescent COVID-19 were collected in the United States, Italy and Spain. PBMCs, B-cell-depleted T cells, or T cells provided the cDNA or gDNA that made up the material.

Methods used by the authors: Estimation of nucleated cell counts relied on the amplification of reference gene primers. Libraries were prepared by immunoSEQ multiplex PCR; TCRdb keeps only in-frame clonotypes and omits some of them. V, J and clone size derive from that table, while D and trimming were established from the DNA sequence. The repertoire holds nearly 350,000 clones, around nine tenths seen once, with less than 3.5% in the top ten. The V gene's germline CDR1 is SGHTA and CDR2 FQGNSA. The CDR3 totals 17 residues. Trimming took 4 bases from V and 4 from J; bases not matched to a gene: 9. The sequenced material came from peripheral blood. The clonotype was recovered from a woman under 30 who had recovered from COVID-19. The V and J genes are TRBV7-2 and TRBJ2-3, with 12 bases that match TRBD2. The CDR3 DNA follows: TGTGCCAGCAGCTCCCCCAGGCTAGCGGGAGGGCCAGATACGCAGTATTTT. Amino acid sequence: CASSSPRLAGGPDTQYF. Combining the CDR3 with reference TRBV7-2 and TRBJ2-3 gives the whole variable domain GAGVSQSPSNKVTEKGKDVELRCDPISGHTALYWYRQSLGQGLEFLIYFQGNSAPDKSGLPSDRFSAERTGGSVSTLTIQRTQQEDSAVYLCASSSPRLAGGPDTQYFGPGTRLTVL.